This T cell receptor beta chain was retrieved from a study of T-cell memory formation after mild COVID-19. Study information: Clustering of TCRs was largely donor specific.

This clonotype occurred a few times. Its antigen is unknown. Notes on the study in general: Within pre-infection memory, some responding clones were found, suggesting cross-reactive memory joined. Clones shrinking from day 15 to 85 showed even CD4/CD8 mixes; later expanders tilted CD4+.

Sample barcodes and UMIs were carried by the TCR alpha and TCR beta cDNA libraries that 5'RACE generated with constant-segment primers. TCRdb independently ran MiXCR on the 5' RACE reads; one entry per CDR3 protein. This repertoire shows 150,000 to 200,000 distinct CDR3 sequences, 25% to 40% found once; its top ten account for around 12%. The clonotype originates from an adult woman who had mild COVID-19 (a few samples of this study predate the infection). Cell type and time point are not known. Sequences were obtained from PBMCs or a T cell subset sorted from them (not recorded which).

In nucleotides, the CDR3 is TGCGCCAGCAGTCAATCAATGAGGGGGAACATTCAGTACTTC. It yields the protein CASSQSMRGNIQYF. The V gene is TRBV23-1, the J gene TRBJ2-4, with TRBD1 as a possible D gene (6 bases). TRBV23-1 is sorted into the ORF group, with uncertain function. The V and J ends lost 0 bases and 7 bases respectively, with 10 bases between them. The CDR3 is 14 residues long.